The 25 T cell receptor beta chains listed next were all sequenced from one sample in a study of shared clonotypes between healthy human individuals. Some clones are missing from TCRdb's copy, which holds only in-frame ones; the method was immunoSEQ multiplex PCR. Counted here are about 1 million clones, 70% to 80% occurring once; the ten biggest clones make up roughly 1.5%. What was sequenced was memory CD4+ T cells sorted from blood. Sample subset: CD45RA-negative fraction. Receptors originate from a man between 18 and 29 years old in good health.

The DNA of the CDR3 is TGTGCCAGCAGCTTAACATCGGGGATCGTGCACGAGCAGTACTTC. Translated: CASSLTSGIVHEQYF. The J gene is TRBJ2-7, the V gene TRBV12-1; the table names TRBD2, a call not compared with the DNA. TRBV12-1 is marked as a pseudogene. CDR3 length: 15 amino acids.

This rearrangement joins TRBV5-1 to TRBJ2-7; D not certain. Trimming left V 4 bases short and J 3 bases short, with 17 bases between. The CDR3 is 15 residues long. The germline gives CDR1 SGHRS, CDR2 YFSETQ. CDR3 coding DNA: TGCGCCAGCAGCCCCAGTGGCCTTCGCGTCTACGAGCAGTACTTC. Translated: CASSPSGLRVYEQYF.

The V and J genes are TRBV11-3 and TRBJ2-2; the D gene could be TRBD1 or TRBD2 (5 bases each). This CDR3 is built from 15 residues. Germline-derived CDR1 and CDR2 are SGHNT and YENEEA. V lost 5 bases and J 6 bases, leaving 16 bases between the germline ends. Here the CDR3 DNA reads TGTGCCAGCAGCCCGCAGGAATCGGGACCCGGGGAGCTGTTTTTT. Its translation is CASSPQESGPGELFF.

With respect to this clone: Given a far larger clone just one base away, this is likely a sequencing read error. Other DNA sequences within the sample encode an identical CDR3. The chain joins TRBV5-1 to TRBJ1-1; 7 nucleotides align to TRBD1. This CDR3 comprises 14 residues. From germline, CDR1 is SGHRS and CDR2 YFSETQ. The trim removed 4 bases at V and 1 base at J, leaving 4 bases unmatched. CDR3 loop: CASSPRTGNTEAFF. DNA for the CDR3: TGCGCCAGCAGCCCAAGGACAGGGAACACTGAAGCTTTCTTT.

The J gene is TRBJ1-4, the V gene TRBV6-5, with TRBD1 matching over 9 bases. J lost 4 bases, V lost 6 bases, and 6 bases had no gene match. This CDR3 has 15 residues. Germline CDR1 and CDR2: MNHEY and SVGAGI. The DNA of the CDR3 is TGTGCCAGCAGAACACAGGGGGCCTATAATGAAAAACTGTTTTTT. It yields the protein CASRTQGAYNEKLFF.

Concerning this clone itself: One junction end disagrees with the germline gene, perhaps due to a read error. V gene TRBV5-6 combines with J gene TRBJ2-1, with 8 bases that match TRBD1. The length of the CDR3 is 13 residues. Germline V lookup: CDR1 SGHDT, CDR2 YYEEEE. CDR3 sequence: CASSLVSVRGQLF. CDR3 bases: TGTGCCAGCAGCTTGGTTAGCGTCAGGGGGCAACTCTTC.

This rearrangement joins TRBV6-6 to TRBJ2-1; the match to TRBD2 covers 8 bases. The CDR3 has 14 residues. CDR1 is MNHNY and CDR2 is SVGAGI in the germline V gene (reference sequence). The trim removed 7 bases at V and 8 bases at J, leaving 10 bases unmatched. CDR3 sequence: CASKREGHGDEQFF. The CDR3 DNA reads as TGTGCCAGCAAACGGGAGGGCCATGGGGATGAGCAGTTCTTC.

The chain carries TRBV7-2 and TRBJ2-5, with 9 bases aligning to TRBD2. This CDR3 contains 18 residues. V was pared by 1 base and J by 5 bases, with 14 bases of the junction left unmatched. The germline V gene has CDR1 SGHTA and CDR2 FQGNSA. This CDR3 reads CASSLGAGGRAGWETQYF. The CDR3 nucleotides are TGTGCCAGCAGCTTAGGAGCGGGCGGGAGGGCCGGGTGGGAGACCCAGTACTTC.

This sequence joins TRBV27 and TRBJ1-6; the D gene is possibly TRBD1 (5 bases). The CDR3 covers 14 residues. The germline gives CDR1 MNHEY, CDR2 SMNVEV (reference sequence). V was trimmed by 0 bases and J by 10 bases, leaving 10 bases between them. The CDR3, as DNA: TGTGCCAGCAGTTTATCACGATGGGGCTCACCCCTCCACTTT. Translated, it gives CASSLSRWGSPLHF.

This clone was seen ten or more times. Written as DNA, the CDR3 is TGTGCCTGGATGACTAGCGGGCTCTCCTACGAGCAGTACTTC. It translates to CAWMTSGLSYEQYF. V usage is TRBV30 and J usage is TRBJ2-7; 10 nucleotides line up with TRBD2. The V and J ends lost 4 bases and 0 bases, in that order; junction bases with no gene match: 3. The CDR3 covers 14 residues. The germline gives CDR1 GTSNPN, CDR2 SVGIG (reference sequence).

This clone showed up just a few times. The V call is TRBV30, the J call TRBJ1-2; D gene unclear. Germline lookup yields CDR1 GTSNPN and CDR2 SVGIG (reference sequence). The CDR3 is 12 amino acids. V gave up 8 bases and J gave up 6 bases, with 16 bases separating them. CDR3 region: CARSTYGNGYTF. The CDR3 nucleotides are TGTGCCAGGTCCACGTATGGCAATGGCTACACCTTC.

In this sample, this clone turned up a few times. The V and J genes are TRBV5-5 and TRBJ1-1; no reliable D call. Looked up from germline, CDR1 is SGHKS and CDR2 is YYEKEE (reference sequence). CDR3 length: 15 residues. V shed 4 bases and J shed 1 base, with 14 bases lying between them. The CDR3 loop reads CASSPPRTGNTEAFF. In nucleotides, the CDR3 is TGTGCCAGCAGCCCGCCCCGGACGGGGAACACTGAAGCTTTCTTT.

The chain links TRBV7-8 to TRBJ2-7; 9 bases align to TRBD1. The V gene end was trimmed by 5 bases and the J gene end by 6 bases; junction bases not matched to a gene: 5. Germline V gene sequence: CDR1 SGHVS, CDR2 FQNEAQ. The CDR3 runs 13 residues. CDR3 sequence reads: CASSQQGAGEQYF. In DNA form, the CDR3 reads TGTGCCAGCAGCCAACAGGGGGCAGGCGAGCAGTACTTC. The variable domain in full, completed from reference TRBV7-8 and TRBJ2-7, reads GAGVSQSPRYKVAKRGQDVALRCDPISGHVSLFWYQQALGQGPEFLTYFQNEAQLDKSGLPSDRFFAERPEGSVSTLKIQRTQQEDSAVYLCASSQQGAGEQYFGPGTRLTVT.

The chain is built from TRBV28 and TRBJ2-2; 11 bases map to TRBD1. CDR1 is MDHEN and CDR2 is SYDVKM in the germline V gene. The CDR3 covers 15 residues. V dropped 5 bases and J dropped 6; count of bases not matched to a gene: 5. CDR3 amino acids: CASSITGQGAGELFF. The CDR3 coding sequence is TGTGCCAGCAGTATAACGGGACAGGGGGCCGGGGAGCTGTTTTTT.

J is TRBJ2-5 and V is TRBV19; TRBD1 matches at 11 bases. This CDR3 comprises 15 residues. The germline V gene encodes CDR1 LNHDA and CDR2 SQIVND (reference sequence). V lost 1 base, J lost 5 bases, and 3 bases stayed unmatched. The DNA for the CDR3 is TGTGCCAGTAGTATAGGGGACAGGGGGTGGGAGACCCAGTACTTC. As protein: CASSIGDRGWETQYF.

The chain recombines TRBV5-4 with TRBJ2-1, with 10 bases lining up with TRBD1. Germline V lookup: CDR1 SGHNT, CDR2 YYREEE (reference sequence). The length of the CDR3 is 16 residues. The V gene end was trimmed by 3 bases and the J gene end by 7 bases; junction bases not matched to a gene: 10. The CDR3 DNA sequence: TGTGCCAGCAGCTCTTCACGGGACAGGGGCGCGAATGAGCAGTTCTTC. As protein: CASSSSRDRGANEQFF. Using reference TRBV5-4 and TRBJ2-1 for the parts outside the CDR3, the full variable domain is ETGVTQSPTHLIKTRGQQVTLRCSSQSGHNTVSWYQQALGQGPQFIFQYYREEENGRGNFPPRFSGLQFPNYSSELNVNALELDDSALYLCASSSSRDRGANEQFFGPGTRLTVL.

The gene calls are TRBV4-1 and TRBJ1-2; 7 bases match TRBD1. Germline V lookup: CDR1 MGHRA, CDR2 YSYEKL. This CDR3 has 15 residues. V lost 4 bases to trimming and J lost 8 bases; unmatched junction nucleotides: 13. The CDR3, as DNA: TGCGCCAGCAGCCTCTTCTCGGAGGGGGCGTGGGGCTACACCTTC. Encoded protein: CASSLFSEGAWGYTF.

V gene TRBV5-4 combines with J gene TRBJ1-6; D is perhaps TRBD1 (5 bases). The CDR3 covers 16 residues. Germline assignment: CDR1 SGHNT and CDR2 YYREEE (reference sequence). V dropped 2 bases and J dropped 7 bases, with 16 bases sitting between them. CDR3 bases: TGTGCCAGCAGCTTCAGTCCAGGGAAGACAAATTCACCCCTCCACTTT. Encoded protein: CASSFSPGKTNSPLHF.

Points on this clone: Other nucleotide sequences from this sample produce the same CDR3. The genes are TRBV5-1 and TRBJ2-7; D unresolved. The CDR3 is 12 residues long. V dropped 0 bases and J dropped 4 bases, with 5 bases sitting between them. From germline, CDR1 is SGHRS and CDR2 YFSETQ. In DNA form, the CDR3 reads TGCGCCAGCAGCTTGGAAGGGTACGAGCAGTACTTC. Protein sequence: CASSLEGYEQYF.

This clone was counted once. CDR3 loop: CASRRGSTNEKLFF. The CDR3 DNA reads as TGTGCCAGTCGGAGGGGCTCAACTAATGAAAAACTGTTTTTT. The V and J genes are TRBV7-2 and TRBJ1-4; D is possibly TRBD1 (5 bases). Germline V gene sequence: CDR1 SGHTA, CDR2 FQGNSA. This CDR3 is 14 amino acids long. Trimming cost V 9 bases and J 0 bases, with 11 bases left between them. The full variable domain, with the rest looked up from reference TRBV7-2 and TRBJ1-4, is GAGVSQSPSNKVTEKGKDVELRCDPISGHTALYWYRQSLGQGLEFLIYFQGNSAPDKSGLPSDRFSAERTGGSVSTLTIQRTQQEDSAVYLCASRRGSTNEKLFFGSGTQLSVL.

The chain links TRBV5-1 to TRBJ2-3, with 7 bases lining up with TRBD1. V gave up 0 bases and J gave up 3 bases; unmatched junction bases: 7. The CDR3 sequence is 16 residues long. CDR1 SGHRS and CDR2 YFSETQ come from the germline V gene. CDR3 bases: TGCGCCAGCAGCTTGGCCCTAGGGGGCGAGACAGATACGCAGTATTTT. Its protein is CASSLALGGETDTQYF.

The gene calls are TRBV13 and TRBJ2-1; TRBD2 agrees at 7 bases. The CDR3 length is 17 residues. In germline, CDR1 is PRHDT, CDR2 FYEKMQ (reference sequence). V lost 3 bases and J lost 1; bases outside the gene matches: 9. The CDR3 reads CASSFGAGAGSYNEQFF. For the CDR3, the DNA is TGTGCCAGCAGCTTTGGGGCGGGAGCAGGGTCCTACAATGAGCAGTTCTTC. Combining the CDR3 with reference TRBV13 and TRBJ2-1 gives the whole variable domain AAGVIQSPRHLIKEKRETATLKCYPIPRHDTVYWYQQGPGQDPQFLISFYEKMQSDKGSIPDRFSAQQFSDYHSELNMSSLELGDSALYFCASSFGAGAGSYNEQFFGPGTRLTVL.

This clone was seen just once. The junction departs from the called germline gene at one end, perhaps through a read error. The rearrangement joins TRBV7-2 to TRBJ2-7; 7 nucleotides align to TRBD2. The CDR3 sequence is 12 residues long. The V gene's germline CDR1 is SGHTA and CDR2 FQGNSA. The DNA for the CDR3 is TGTGCCAGCAGCTTACCCCCAGGGACTACCATTTTC. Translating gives CASSLPPGTTIF. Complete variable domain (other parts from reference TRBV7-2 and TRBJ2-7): GAGVSQSPSNKVTEKGKDVELRCDPISGHTALYWYRQSLGQGLEFLIYFQGNSAPDKSGLPSDRFSAERTGGSVSTLTIQRTQQEDSAVYLCASSLPPGTTIFGPGTRLTVT.

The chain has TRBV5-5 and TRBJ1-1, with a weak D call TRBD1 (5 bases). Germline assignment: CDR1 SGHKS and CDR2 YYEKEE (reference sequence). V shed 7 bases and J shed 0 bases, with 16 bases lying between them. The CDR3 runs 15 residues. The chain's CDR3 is CASWAGPWVNTEAFF. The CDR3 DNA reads TGTGCCAGCTGGGCGGGACCGTGGGTGAACACTGAAGCTTTCTTT. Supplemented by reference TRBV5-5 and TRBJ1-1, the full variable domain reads DAGVTQSPTHLIKTRGQQVTLRCSPISGHKSVSWYQQVLGQGPQFIFQYYEKEERGRGNFPDRFSARQFPNYSSELNVNALLLGDSALYLCASWAGPWVNTEAFFGQGTRLTVV.

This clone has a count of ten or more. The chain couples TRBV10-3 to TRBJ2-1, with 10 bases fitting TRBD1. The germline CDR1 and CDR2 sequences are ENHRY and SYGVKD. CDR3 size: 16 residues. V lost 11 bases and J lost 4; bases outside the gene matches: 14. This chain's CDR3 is CAARNDPGQGYNEQFF. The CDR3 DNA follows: TGTGCCGCCAGGAATGATCCGGGACAGGGGTACAATGAGCAGTTCTTC.